This TCR beta chain was obtained from a study of PD-L1 blockade in urothelial cancer. Study background: Atezolizumab therapy began for patients around 2014, dosed at 1,200 mg intravenously every 3 weeks. Typically, measured as a median, blood samples had about 140,000 T cells.

Synthetic templates analogous to TCR were spiked into all PCRs individually. Assay: immunoSEQ multiplex PCR; the TCRdb copy retains only in-frame clones and omits some. The sample carries almost 50,000 clones, about 80% recorded once. The time point is: pretreatment peripheral blood. Locally advanced or metastatic urothelial carcinoma affected the patients. The germline V and J ends were trimmed by 0 bases and 4 bases, with 14 bases remaining between them. The CDR3 is made up of 15 amino acids. Germline V gene lookup returns CDR1 GTSNPN and CDR2 SVGIG (reference sequence). The material was PBMCs, obtained around atezolizumab (anti-PD-L1) treatment. The chain couples TRBV30 to TRBJ2-3; D is perhaps TRBD1 (6 bases). The origin of this receptor is a man between 65 and 85 years old with urothelial cancer. CDR3 loop: CAWSVPGAPADTQYF. In DNA, the CDR3 is TGTGCCTGGAGTGTACCAGGGGCGCCGGCAGATACGCAGTATTTT.